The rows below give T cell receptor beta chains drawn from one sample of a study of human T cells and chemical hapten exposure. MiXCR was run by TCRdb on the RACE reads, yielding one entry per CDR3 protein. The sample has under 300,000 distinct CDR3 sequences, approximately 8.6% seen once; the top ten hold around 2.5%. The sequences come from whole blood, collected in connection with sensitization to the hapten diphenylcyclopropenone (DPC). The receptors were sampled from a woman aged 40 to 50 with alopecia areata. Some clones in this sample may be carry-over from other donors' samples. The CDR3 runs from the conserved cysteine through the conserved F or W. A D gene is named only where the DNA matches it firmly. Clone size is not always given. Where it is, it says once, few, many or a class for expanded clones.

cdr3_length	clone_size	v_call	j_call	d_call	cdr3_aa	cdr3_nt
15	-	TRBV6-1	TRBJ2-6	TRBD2	CASRGGRSGANVLTF	TGTGCCAGCAGGGGGGGGAGGTCTGGGGCCAACGTCCTGACTTTC
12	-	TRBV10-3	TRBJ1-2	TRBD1	CAITGTGYGYTF	TGTGCCATCACGGGGACAGGCTATGGCTACACCTTC
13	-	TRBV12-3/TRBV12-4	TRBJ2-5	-	CASSFLGPETQYF	TGTGCCAGCAGTTTCCTAGGGCCAGAGACCCAGTACTTC
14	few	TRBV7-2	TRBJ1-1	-	CASSIRTVNTEAFF	TGTGCCAGCAGCATAAGGACGGTGAACACTGAAGCTTTCTTT
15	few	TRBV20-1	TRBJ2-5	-	CSARGQVRIEETQYF	TGCAGTGCTAGAGGGCAGGTGCGGATCGAAGAGACCCAGTACTTC
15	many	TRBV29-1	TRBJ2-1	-	CSVDPTRGHYNEQFF	TGCAGCGTGGACCCTACCCGGGGGCACTACAATGAGCAGTTCTTC
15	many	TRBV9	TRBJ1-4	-	CASSPQLGGNEKLFF	TGTGCCAGCAGCCCCCAATTGGGGGGCAATGAAAAACTGTTTTTT
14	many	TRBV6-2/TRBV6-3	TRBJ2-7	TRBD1	CASSYPGQGREQYF	TGTGCCAGCAGTTACCCGGGACAGGGGCGGGAGCAGTACTTC
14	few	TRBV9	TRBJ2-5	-	CASSVAGTQETQYF	TGTGCCAGCAGCGTGGCGGGTACCCAAGAGACCCAGTACTTC
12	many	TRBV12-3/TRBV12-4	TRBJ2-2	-	CASSLLPGELFF	TGTGCCAGCAGTTTATTACCCGGGGAGCTGTTTTTT
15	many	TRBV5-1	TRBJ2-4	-	CASSLAGGAKNIQYF	TGCGCCAGCAGCTTGGCGGGGGGCGCCAAAAACATTCAGTACTTC
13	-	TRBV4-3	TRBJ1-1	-	CASSQEIDTEAFF	TGCGCCAGCAGCCAAGAGATCGACACTGAAGCTTTCTTT
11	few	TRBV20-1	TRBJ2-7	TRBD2	CSAYLAGRMDF	TGCAGTGCTTATTTAGCGGGGCGCATGGACTTC
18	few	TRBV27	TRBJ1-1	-	CASSFWWQARTLNTEAFF	TGTGCCAGCAGTTTTTGGTGGCAGGCACGAACCTTGAACACTGAAGCTTTCTTT
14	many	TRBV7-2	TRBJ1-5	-	CASSVDGTNQPQHF	TGTGCCAGCAGCGTGGACGGGACCAATCAGCCCCAGCATTTT
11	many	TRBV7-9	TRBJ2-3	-	CASTSTDTQYF	TGTGCCAGCACTAGCACAGATACGCAGTATTTT
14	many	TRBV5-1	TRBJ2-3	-	CASMALTDADTQYF	TGCGCCAGCATGGCACTAACCGACGCAGATACGCAGTATTTT
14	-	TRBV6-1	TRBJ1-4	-	CASSEVFHYEKLFF	TGTGCCAGCAGCGAGGTTTTCCACTATGAAAAACTGTTTTTT
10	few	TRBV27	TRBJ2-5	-	CASTLGTQYF	TGTGCCAGCACCTTAGGGACCCAGTACTTC
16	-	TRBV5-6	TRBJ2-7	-	CASSLRAGPPPYEQYF	TGTGCCAGCAGCTTGCGAGCGGGTCCACCGCCCTACGAGCAGTACTTC
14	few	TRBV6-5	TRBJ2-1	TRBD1	CASSNGQDYNEQFF	TGTGCCAGCAGTAACGGACAGGATTACAATGAGCAGTTCTTC
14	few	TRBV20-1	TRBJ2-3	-	CSPSQAYGTDTQYF	TGCAGTCCCTCCCAGGCCTACGGAACAGATACGCAGTATTTT
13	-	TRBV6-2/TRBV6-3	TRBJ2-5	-	CASSTGHGRTQYF	TGTGCCAGCAGCACCGGACACGGACGGACCCAGTACTTC
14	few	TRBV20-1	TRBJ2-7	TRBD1	CSAMGTGSPYEQYF	TGCAGTGCTATGGGGACAGGGAGTCCCTACGAGCAGTACTTC
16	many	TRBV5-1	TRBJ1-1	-	CASSLDPSVSSTEAFF	TGCGCCAGCAGCCTGGACCCGTCGGTTAGCTCCACTGAAGCTTTCTTT
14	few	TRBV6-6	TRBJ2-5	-	CASSSPRGVETQYF	TGTGCCAGCAGTTCACCGAGAGGGGTGGAGACCCAGTACTTC
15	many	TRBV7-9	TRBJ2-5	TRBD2	CASSLGLAVHETQYF	TGTGCCAGCAGCTTGGGACTAGCGGTACATGAGACCCAGTACTTC
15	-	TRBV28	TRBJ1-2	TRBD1	CASSLYEGAPGGYTF	TGTGCCAGCAGTTTATACGAGGGGGCGCCCGGTGGCTACACCTTC